This TCR beta chain was identified during a study of blood T cell repertoires in COVID-19. Whole-study context: Both acute and convalescent COVID-19 samples were obtained from the United States, Italy and Spain.

Generated by immunoSEQ multiplex PCR, the TCRdb table keeps only in-frame clones and is missing some. Among roughly 260,000 clones listed, around nine tenths were seen once. Patients at the Seattle site were enrolled during active infection and followed longitudinally. The CDR3 is 16 amino acids. V was clipped by 7 bases and J by 1 base; unmatched bases: 8. CDR1 is SGHAT, CDR2 FQNNGV, per germline. This chain links TRBV11-2 with TRBJ2-1; 9 positions agree with TRBD2. This clonotype was sampled from a woman aged 30 to 39 with COVID-19, enrolled during active disease. The sequenced material came from peripheral blood. The CDR3 DNA reads TGTGCCAGCACCCCGACTAGCGGCCTGTCCTACAATGAGCAGTTCTTC. Translating it yields CASTPTSGLSYNEQFF.